A selection of T cell receptor beta chains follows, all from one sample in a study of T cell clusters in autoimmune cytopenias. TCRdb reanalyzed the multiplex PCR reads, giving one entry per CDR3 protein sequence and no DNA. Recorded for this sample: over 5,000 distinct CDR3 sequences. This sample was also put to use in a study of T cell repertoires in aging, cancer and after chemotherapy.

What was sequenced was peripheral blood. These receptors all come from a human donor in good health. Both conserved end residues are part of each CDR3. Fields, in order: CDR3 protein, V gene, clone size, J gene. Some rows have no size entry. The others give once, few or many, or a class for an expanded clone.

cdr3_aa: CASSPRLRVDIQYF
v_call: TRBV19
clone_size: -
j_call: TRBJ2-4

cdr3_aa: CASSPFNSALGYTF
v_call: TRBV6-5
clone_size: -
j_call: TRBJ1-2

cdr3_aa: CASSYSGGTGFEAFF
v_call: TRBV6-5
clone_size: -
j_call: TRBJ1-1

cdr3_aa: CASSTMSGEGQETQYF
v_call: TRBV19
clone_size: -
j_call: TRBJ2-5

cdr3_aa: CASSPALAGAKETQYF
v_call: TRBV12-3/TRBV12-4
clone_size: -
j_call: TRBJ2-5

cdr3_aa: CASRPGLAQYSTDTQYF
v_call: TRBV6-5
clone_size: medium-sized
j_call: TRBJ2-3

cdr3_aa: CASSLRLYDPTDTQYF
v_call: TRBV27
clone_size: -
j_call: TRBJ2-3

cdr3_aa: CSVLAGNNNEQFF
v_call: TRBV29-1
clone_size: -
j_call: TRBJ2-1

cdr3_aa: CASSLLGGQPNTQYF
v_call: TRBV6-5
clone_size: -
j_call: TRBJ2-3

cdr3_aa: CASSYTSPGLGSINTEAFF
v_call: TRBV6-5
clone_size: -
j_call: TRBJ1-1

cdr3_aa: CATSDFGLAGPSQFF
v_call: TRBV24-1
clone_size: -
j_call: TRBJ2-1

cdr3_aa: CSVPTRGYNEQFF
v_call: TRBV29-1
clone_size: large
j_call: TRBJ2-1

cdr3_aa: CSVDDRVANEQFF
v_call: TRBV29-1
clone_size: -
j_call: TRBJ2-1

cdr3_aa: CASSYSNGLELFF
v_call: TRBV6-6
clone_size: medium-sized
j_call: TRBJ2-2

cdr3_aa: CAWSRTGGLSYEQYF
v_call: TRBV30
clone_size: -
j_call: TRBJ2-7

cdr3_aa: CSGGQGGDYNEQFF
v_call: TRBV29-1
clone_size: -
j_call: TRBJ2-1

cdr3_aa: CASSQIGQGNPYGTQYF
v_call: TRBV18
clone_size: -
j_call: TRBJ2-5

cdr3_aa: CASSIGQGAADTQYF
v_call: TRBV19
clone_size: medium-sized
j_call: TRBJ2-3

cdr3_aa: CASRRELGSNQPQHF
v_call: TRBV12-3/TRBV12-4
clone_size: -
j_call: TRBJ1-5

cdr3_aa: CSVEREAGGEQYF
v_call: TRBV29-1
clone_size: medium-sized
j_call: TRBJ2-7

cdr3_aa: CASGSISRPDAYYEQYF
v_call: TRBV19
clone_size: -
j_call: TRBJ2-7

cdr3_aa: CASTRGSSGTTDTQYF
v_call: TRBV7-2
clone_size: -
j_call: TRBJ2-3

cdr3_aa: CASNSPRGGRTDTQYF
v_call: TRBV6-9
clone_size: -
j_call: TRBJ2-3

cdr3_aa: CASSKPRTQYF
v_call: TRBV6-2/TRBV6-3
clone_size: -
j_call: TRBJ2-5

cdr3_aa: CASSYPGSEQFF
v_call: TRBV6-2/TRBV6-3
clone_size: -
j_call: TRBJ2-1

cdr3_aa: CASSSTNQETQYF
v_call: TRBV27
clone_size: medium-sized
j_call: TRBJ2-5

cdr3_aa: CASSERTGAYGYTF
v_call: TRBV25-1
clone_size: -
j_call: TRBJ1-2

cdr3_aa: CSVFPEDRGSDTQYF
v_call: TRBV29-1
clone_size: -
j_call: TRBJ2-3

cdr3_aa: CASFQGGGTDTQYF
v_call: TRBV12-3/TRBV12-4
clone_size: medium-sized
j_call: TRBJ2-3

cdr3_aa: CASSLAGTETQYF
v_call: TRBV5-6
clone_size: -
j_call: TRBJ2-5

cdr3_aa: CASSFDSIQYF
v_call: TRBV6-5
clone_size: -
j_call: TRBJ2-4

cdr3_aa: CASSSEGQAYEQYF
v_call: TRBV5-6
clone_size: medium-sized
j_call: TRBJ2-7

cdr3_aa: CASSSPGQGAYEQYF
v_call: TRBV6-1
clone_size: -
j_call: TRBJ2-7

cdr3_aa: CATSRDILTSGSAGDTQYF
v_call: TRBV15
clone_size: -
j_call: TRBJ2-3

cdr3_aa: CASRPRDGFTTGELFF
v_call: TRBV19
clone_size: -
j_call: TRBJ2-2

cdr3_aa: CATSRDQTSGIRDTQYF
v_call: TRBV15
clone_size: -
j_call: TRBJ2-3

cdr3_aa: CASSRNRGNYGYTF
v_call: TRBV4-3
clone_size: -
j_call: TRBJ1-2

cdr3_aa: CASSRDAGRGTGELFF
v_call: TRBV27
clone_size: -
j_call: TRBJ2-2

cdr3_aa: CASSLRLYNTEAFF
v_call: TRBV12-3/TRBV12-4
clone_size: -
j_call: TRBJ1-1

cdr3_aa: CSVGGGGELFF
v_call: TRBV29-1
clone_size: medium-sized
j_call: TRBJ2-2

cdr3_aa: CAWSRGQTDTQYF
v_call: TRBV30
clone_size: -
j_call: TRBJ2-3

cdr3_aa: CASSLISGLAVANTGELFF
v_call: TRBV27
clone_size: -
j_call: TRBJ2-2

cdr3_aa: CSVEDSRTDTQYF
v_call: TRBV29-1
clone_size: -
j_call: TRBJ2-3

cdr3_aa: CSAAGAVDTQYF
v_call: TRBV29-1
clone_size: -
j_call: TRBJ2-3

cdr3_aa: CASSYGRGGEKLFF
v_call: TRBV6-5
clone_size: medium-sized
j_call: TRBJ1-4

cdr3_aa: CATSGDTGTSLSEQFF
v_call: TRBV15
clone_size: -
j_call: TRBJ2-1

cdr3_aa: CASGPLGAGEQYF
v_call: TRBV6-5
clone_size: -
j_call: TRBJ2-7

cdr3_aa: CASSSLAGGTQYF
v_call: TRBV6-5
clone_size: medium-sized
j_call: TRBJ2-3

cdr3_aa: CASRPGQINEKLFF
v_call: TRBV6-5
clone_size: -
j_call: TRBJ1-4

cdr3_aa: CASGGQGFSYEQYF
v_call: TRBV6-2/TRBV6-3
clone_size: -
j_call: TRBJ2-7

cdr3_aa: CASRDRFPNYEQYF
v_call: TRBV6-2/TRBV6-3
clone_size: -
j_call: TRBJ2-7

cdr3_aa: CASSLARYNEQFF
v_call: TRBV5-1
clone_size: -
j_call: TRBJ2-1

cdr3_aa: CASSPQGSRGSYEQYF
v_call: TRBV18
clone_size: -
j_call: TRBJ2-7